A selection of T cell receptor beta chains follows, all from one sample in a study of T cells in Graves' hyperthyroidism and ophthalmopathy. TCRdb re-analysed the multiplex PCR reads in MiXCR, keeping a single row per CDR3 protein. The sample contains some 440,000 distinct CDR3 sequences, 15% to 19% of which appear only once. Sequencing was done on a sample of blood. The receptors stem from a woman under 30 with Graves' hyperthyroidism. Both conserved end residues are part of each CDR3. D genes are given only for firm matches. Clone size, where shown, is once, few, many, or a class for clones that have expanded.

D gene: NA; V gene: TRBV5-1; clone size: NA; J gene: TRBJ2-3; CDR3 DNA: TGCGCCAGCAGCTTGGTAGGCCTCTCTAGCACAGATACGCAGTATTTT; CDR3 protein: CASSLVGLSSTDTQYF
D gene: NA; V gene: TRBV7-2; clone size: many; J gene: TRBJ2-7; CDR3 DNA: TGTGCCAGCAGCTTCTTTGGGGGTAGCTCCCTCTACGAGCAGTACTTC; CDR3 protein: CASSFFGGSSLYEQYF
D gene: TRBD1; V gene: TRBV6-5; clone size: NA; J gene: TRBJ2-1; CDR3 DNA: TGTGCCAGCAGTTGGACAGGCAGGGTCCCCTACAATGAGCAGTTCTTC; CDR3 protein: CASSWTGRVPYNEQFF
D gene: TRBD1; V gene: TRBV20-1; clone size: few; J gene: TRBJ1-4; CDR3 DNA: TGCAGTGCTAGATTTCCCGGGACAGGGGCAGAAAAACTGTTTTTT; CDR3 protein: CSARFPGTGAEKLFF
D gene: NA; V gene: TRBV7-9; clone size: NA; J gene: TRBJ1-3; CDR3 DNA: TGTGCCAGCAGCTTTATGGACGCGGCTGGAAACACCATATATTTT; CDR3 protein: CASSFMDAAGNTIYF
D gene: TRBD1; V gene: TRBV11-2; clone size: many; J gene: TRBJ1-4; CDR3 DNA: TGTGCCAGCAGCTTAGTGCAGGGGGAGTGGGAAAAACTGTTTTTT; CDR3 protein: CASSLVQGEWEKLFF
D gene: TRBD1; V gene: TRBV10-3; clone size: few; J gene: TRBJ2-7; CDR3 DNA: TGTGCCATCAGTGAGTTAATGGGACAGGCCCTTTATGAGCAGTACTTC; CDR3 protein: CAISELMGQALYEQYF
D gene: NA; V gene: TRBV20-1; clone size: NA; J gene: TRBJ1-1; CDR3 DNA: TGCAGTGCTAGAGATTCCCTCCGACACAGAGTGCAATCTGAAGCTTTCTTT; CDR3 protein: CSARDSLRHRVQSEAFF
D gene: NA; V gene: TRBV6-2/TRBV6-3; clone size: few; J gene: TRBJ1-2; CDR3 DNA: TGTGCCAGCCGCCGCCGGGGGCCTAACTATGGCTACACCTTC; CDR3 protein: CASRRRGPNYGYTF
D gene: NA; V gene: TRBV7-2; clone size: many; J gene: TRBJ2-1; CDR3 DNA: TGTGCCAGCAGCTTAAGACAAGGAAACAGCTACAATGAGCAGTTCTTC; CDR3 protein: CASSLRQGNSYNEQFF